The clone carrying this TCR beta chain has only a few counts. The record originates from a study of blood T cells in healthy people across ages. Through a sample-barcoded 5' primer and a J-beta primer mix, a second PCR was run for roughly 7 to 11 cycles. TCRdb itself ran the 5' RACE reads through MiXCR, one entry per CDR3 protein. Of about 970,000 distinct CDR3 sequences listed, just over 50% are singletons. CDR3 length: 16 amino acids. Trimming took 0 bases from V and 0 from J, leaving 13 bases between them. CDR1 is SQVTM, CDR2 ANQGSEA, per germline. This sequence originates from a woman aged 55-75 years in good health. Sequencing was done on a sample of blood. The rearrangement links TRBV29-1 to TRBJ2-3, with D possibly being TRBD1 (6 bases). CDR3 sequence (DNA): TGCAGCGTTGAAGACCCCCACAGGGCAAGCACAGATACGCAGTATTTT. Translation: CSVEDPHRASTDTQYF.